This record concerns one T cell receptor beta chain sequence. Original data processing: Amplification with reference gene primers provided the estimates of nucleated cell counts. This table comes from immunoSEQ multiplex PCR, and its TCRdb copy is limited to in-frame clones, with some not included. V and J calls and clone size are given by that table; D and trimming were obtained from the DNA. The repertoire holds 350,000 or so clones, roughly 90% seen once, with over 1% in the top ten. The sample belongs to a study of blood T cell repertoires in COVID-19. Study context: Sources were T cells, B-cell-depleted T cells, or PBMCs; the material itself was cDNA or gDNA.

V lost 0 bases and J lost 6; bases outside the gene matches: 8. The CDR3 runs 15 residues. The germline gives CDR1 SGHAT, CDR2 FQNNGV. Before they entered the study, exposed participants had met a COVID-19 case within 2 weeks. This TCR was recovered from a woman aged 25 to 39 who had been exposed to COVID-19. The V gene is TRBV11-2, the J gene TRBJ2-7; 7 bases match TRBD1. The sample consisted of PBMCs or T cells enriched from blood (not recorded which). DNA for the CDR3: TGTGCCAGCAGCTTAGAGTGGGGTACAGGGGTCGAGCAGTACTTC. Translation gives CASSLEWGTGVEQYF.